The next 5 T cell receptor beta chains were all read from a single sample in a study of CD8 T cells in Susac syndrome. An amount of RNA that ranged from roughly 0.5 to 1 ug was reverse transcribed with random hexamers. TCRdb reprocessed the immunoSEQ multiplex PCR reads with MiXCR, giving one entry per CDR3 protein. In the table there are roughly 130,000 distinct CDR3 sequences, roughly 94% of which are singletons. Specimen: CD4+ T cells from PBMCs. Receptors originate from a human donor with multiple sclerosis.

The chain employs TRBV5-1 and TRBJ2-1; 8 nucleotides align to TRBD2. The J segment lost 6 bases and the V segment lost 0 bases, leaving 5 bases of the junction unmatched. In germline, CDR1 is SGHRS, CDR2 YFSETQ. This CDR3 has 15 amino acids. CDR3 sequence: CASSLAGLAGNEQFF. CDR3 in DNA: TGCGCCAGCAGCTTGGCCGGACTAGCAGGCAATGAGCAGTTCTTC. The whole variable domain, remainder taken from reference TRBV5-1 and TRBJ2-1, is KAGVTQTPRYLIKTRGQQVTLSCSPISGHRSVSWYQQTPGQGLQFLFEYFSETQRNKGNFPGRFSGRQFSNSRSEMNVSTLELGDSALYLCASSLAGLAGNEQFFGPGTRLTVL.

The chain links TRBV7-9 to TRBJ2-2, with no clear D. The V gene's germline CDR1 is SEHNR and CDR2 FQNEAQ (reference sequence). Trimming left V 5 bases short and J 3 bases short, with 4 bases between. This CDR3 spans 12 amino acids. For the CDR3, the DNA is TGTGCCAGCAGCGGGTACACCGGGGAGCTGTTTTTT. This sequence encodes CASSGYTGELFF.

The chain has TRBV19 and TRBJ1-4; 9 bases are a match to TRBD1. Germline CDR1 is LNHDA and CDR2 is SQIVND (reference sequence). This CDR3 has 14 residues. V lost 5 bases, J lost 8 bases, and 6 bases stayed unmatched. The CDR3, as DNA: TGTGCCAGTAGTCCAGGACAGGGGAGCGAAAAACTGTTTTTT. It codes for CASSPGQGSEKLFF.

CDR3 region: CASTTGLSQEPQHF. CDR3 DNA: TGCGCCAGCACGACAGGACTATCCCAAGAGCCCCAGCATTTT. The rearrangement links TRBV10-2 to TRBJ1-5; D is perhaps TRBD1 (6 bases). Germline V gene data show CDR1 as WSHSY and CDR2 as SAAADI. This CDR3 has 14 residues. Trimming took off 7 bases at V and 8 bases at J, with 18 bases between the two ends.

This clonotype was detected only a few times. The chain employs TRBV7-2 and TRBJ2-1; D remains ambiguous. The V end was cut by 3 bases, the J end by 0 bases, with 3 bases between. The germline V gene has CDR1 SGHTA and CDR2 FQGNSA. The CDR3 is 13 amino acids. CDR3 sequence: CASSLDSYNEQFF. Here the CDR3 DNA reads TGTGCCAGCAGCTTGGACTCCTACAATGAGCAGTTCTTC.